The entry that follows covers one T cell receptor beta chain sequence. No antigen is known for it. V dropped 4 bases and J dropped 4 bases, with 11 bases sitting between them. Per germline, CDR1 SGHAT and CDR2 FQDESV (reference sequence). There are 14 residues in the CDR3. One entry per CDR3 protein, called by TCRdb with MiXCR from the RT-PCR reads. The sample holds 15,000 to 20,000 distinct CDR3 sequences, roughly 80% seen once. These data originate in a study of yellow fever vaccine responses in identical twins. Study observations and caveats: Among the twins, the vaccine T cell response reportedly seemed partly convergent and partly personalized.

This specimen was T cells from blood (PBMCs), unsorted or a sorted subset (not recorded which), taken before or after yellow fever vaccination (not recorded which). The chain has TRBV11-1 and TRBJ1-5; unclear D gene. The source of this sequence is a woman aged 18-29 years who received the yellow fever vaccine. CDR3 in amino acids: CASSSDSSNQPQHF. The CDR3 DNA is TGTGCCAGCAGCTCGGATTCCTCTAATCAGCCCCAGCATTTT.